Following are 15 T cell receptor beta chains from one sample sequenced in a study of shared clonotypes between healthy human individuals. TCRdb's copy holds only in-frame clones and misses some; the assay was immunoSEQ multiplex PCR. This table holds approximately 2.3 million clones, 85% to 95% found once. What was sequenced was naive CD4+ T cells from PBMCs. Subset reported: CD45RA+ positively selected. All receptors come from a man younger than 35 in good health. Some clones in this sample may be carry-over from other donors' samples.

The rearrangement uses TRBV19 and TRBJ2-1; 10 nucleotides match TRBD2. Germline V CDR1 and CDR2: LNHDA, SQIVND (reference sequence). J lost 0 bases, V lost 6 bases, and 8 bases had no gene match. This CDR3 has 17 amino acids. The CDR3: CASSPASGRPSYNEQFF. The CDR3 coding sequence is TGTGCCAGTAGCCCCGCTAGCGGGAGACCCTCCTACAATGAGCAGTTCTTC.

This clone has just one count. V gene TRBV2 combines with J gene TRBJ1-4, with D unclear. CDR3 length equals 12 residues. The germline gives CDR1 SNHLY, CDR2 FYNNEI. V was shortened by 8 bases and J by 4 bases, with 8 bases between the two germline ends. DNA of the CDR3: TGTGCCAGCCGTTCGGATAATGAAAAACTGTTTTTT. Translating it yields CASRSDNEKLFF.

The J gene is TRBJ2-1, the V gene TRBV6-5, with a tentative D call TRBD2 (7 bases). Germline lookup yields CDR1 MNHEY and CDR2 SVGAGI. The ends were cut back, 2 bases at V and 7 bases at J, with 12 bases in the middle. The CDR3 extends over 14 amino acids. The DNA of the CDR3 is TGTGCCAGCAGTTACCGGAGGGGGGGGAATGAGCAGTTCTTC. The encoded protein is CASSYRRGGNEQFF.

J is TRBJ1-1 and V is TRBV18, with D possibly TRBD1 on 6 matching bases. Trimming cost V 3 bases and J 0 bases, with 17 bases left between them. CDR1 and CDR2 from the germline V gene are KGHSH and LQKENI. The length of the CDR3 is 17 residues. This chain's CDR3 is CASSPRGSGGLNTEAFF. CDR3 nucleotides: TGTGCCAGCTCACCGCGGGGGTCTGGGGGCTTGAACACTGAAGCTTTCTTT.

The CDR3 sequence: CASSSRRTEETQYF. The CDR3 DNA follows: TGTGCCAGCAGCTCCCGACGGACAGAAGAGACCCAGTACTTC. This chain connects TRBV7-2 to TRBJ2-5, with D possibly TRBD1 on 6 matching bases. CDR1 is SGHTA, CDR2 FQGNSA, per germline. The CDR3 loop spans 14 amino acids. The V and J ends lost 4 bases and 3 bases respectively, with 12 bases between them.

The rearrangement uses TRBV7-9 and TRBJ2-7; 11 bases agree with TRBD2. V was pared by 8 bases and J by 6 bases, with 6 bases of the junction left unmatched. There are 13 residues in the CDR3. Germline CDR1 and CDR2: SEHNR and FQNEAQ (reference sequence). The CDR3 nucleotides read TGTGCCAGCGGACTAGCGGGCTCCCCCGAGCAGTACTTC. Translating it yields CASGLAGSPEQYF. Filled out from reference TRBV7-9 and TRBJ2-7, the complete variable domain reads DTGVSQNPRHKITKRGQNVTFRCDPISEHNRLYWYRQTLGQGPEFLTYFQNEAQLEKSRLLSDRFSAERPKGSFSTLEIQRTEQGDSAMYLCASGLAGSPEQYFGPGTRLTVT.

This sequence joins TRBV5-1 and TRBJ2-7, with 10 bases aligning to TRBD1. This CDR3 contains 16 residues. Germline assignment: CDR1 SGHRS and CDR2 YFSETQ. The junction had 7 bases not matched to a gene; V was cut back by 4 bases and J by 0 bases. The CDR3 here is CASSAGTGEVSYEQYF. The CDR3 coding sequence is TGCGCCAGCAGCGCCGGGACAGGGGAGGTCTCCTACGAGCAGTACTTC.

The chain combines TRBV27 with TRBJ2-7; TRBD1 aligns across 8 bases. This CDR3 region has 15 residues. V shed 2 bases and J 1 base; nucleotides not matched to a gene: 4. Germline V gene lookup returns CDR1 MNHEY and CDR2 SMNVEV (reference sequence). Here the CDR3 DNA reads TGTGCCAGCAGTTTACAGGACAGGGCATCCTACGAGCAGTACTTC. Its protein is CASSLQDRASYEQYF.

CDR3 in amino acids: CASSVHPQGLYTDTQYF. The CDR3, as DNA: TGTGCCAGCAGCGTCCACCCCCAGGGACTATACACAGATACGCAGTATTTT. The genes are TRBV9 and TRBJ2-3; 7 bases fit TRBD2. The CDR3 extends over 17 amino acids. Germline assignment: CDR1 SGDLS and CDR2 YYNGEE. The trim removed 2 bases at V and 2 bases at J, leaving 11 bases unmatched.

The chain couples TRBV6-6 to TRBJ1-5; D is undetermined. The germline V gene encodes CDR1 MNHNY and CDR2 SVGAGI (reference sequence). The CDR3 is 13 amino acids. Trimming removed 8 bases from V and 4 bases from J, with 12 bases in between. CDR3 in amino acids: CASLRRVNQPQHF. The CDR3 bases are TGTGCCAGCTTACGAAGGGTGAATCAGCCCCAGCATTTT.

For this clone: One junction end disagrees with the germline gene, perhaps due to a read error. The gene calls are TRBV4-1 and TRBJ2-4; 7 nucleotides align to TRBD2. Looked up from germline, CDR1 is MGHRA and CDR2 is YSYEKL. CDR3 size: 12 residues. For the CDR3, the DNA is TGCGCCAGCAGCCCCCCGGGAGGTCAGACTCACTTC. Protein: CASSPPGGQTHF.

The chain couples TRBV28 to TRBJ1-5; perhaps TRBD1 as D (5 bases). CDR3 size: 14 residues. V was cut by 9 bases and J by 3 bases, with 15 bases left in between. Germline CDR1 reads MDHEN; CDR2 reads SYDVKM. The CDR3 nucleotides read TGTGCCAGTTTTTTAACAGGTCCCAATCAGCCCCAGCATTTT. Translated, it gives CASFLTGPNQPQHF.

This chain connects TRBV2 to TRBJ1-5, with 10 bases matching TRBD1. The CDR3 spans 16 residues. Germline V gene data show CDR1 as SNHLY and CDR2 as FYNNEI. V was pared by 3 bases and J by 2 bases, with 4 bases of the junction left unmatched. CDR3 sequence: CASSDGQGDGNQPQHF. Written as DNA, the CDR3 is TGTGCCAGCAGTGACGGACAGGGGGATGGCAATCAGCCCCAGCATTTT.

The rearrangement uses TRBV7-2 and TRBJ2-1; no firm D call. Germline CDR1 reads SGHTA; CDR2 reads FQGNSA. CDR3 length equals 12 residues. V was cut by 2 bases and J by 8 bases, with 7 bases left in between. CDR3 loop: CASSLRADEQFF. For the CDR3, the DNA is TGTGCCAGCAGCTTAAGGGCGGATGAGCAGTTCTTC.

V and J are TRBV19 and TRBJ2-1; D tentatively fits TRBD1 or TRBD2 (6 bases each). The CDR3 contains 15 residues. V lost 7 bases and J 4 bases, leaving 17 bases between the germline ends. From germline, CDR1 is LNHDA and CDR2 SQIVND (reference sequence). The DNA for the CDR3 is TGTGCCAGTACCGCCGACAGAGGGGGGTACAATGAGCAGTTCTTC. This translates into CASTADRGGYNEQFF.